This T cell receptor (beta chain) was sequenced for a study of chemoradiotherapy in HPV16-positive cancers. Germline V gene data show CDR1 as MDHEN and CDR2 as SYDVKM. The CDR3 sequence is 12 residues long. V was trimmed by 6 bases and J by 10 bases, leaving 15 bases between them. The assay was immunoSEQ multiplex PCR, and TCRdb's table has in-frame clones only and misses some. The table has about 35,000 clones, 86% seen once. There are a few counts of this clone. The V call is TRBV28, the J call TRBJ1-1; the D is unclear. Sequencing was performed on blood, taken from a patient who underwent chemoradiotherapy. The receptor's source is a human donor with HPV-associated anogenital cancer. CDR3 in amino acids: CASSTRPIRAFF. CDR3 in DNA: TGTGCCAGCAGCACCCGGCCGATTAGAGCTTTCTTT.